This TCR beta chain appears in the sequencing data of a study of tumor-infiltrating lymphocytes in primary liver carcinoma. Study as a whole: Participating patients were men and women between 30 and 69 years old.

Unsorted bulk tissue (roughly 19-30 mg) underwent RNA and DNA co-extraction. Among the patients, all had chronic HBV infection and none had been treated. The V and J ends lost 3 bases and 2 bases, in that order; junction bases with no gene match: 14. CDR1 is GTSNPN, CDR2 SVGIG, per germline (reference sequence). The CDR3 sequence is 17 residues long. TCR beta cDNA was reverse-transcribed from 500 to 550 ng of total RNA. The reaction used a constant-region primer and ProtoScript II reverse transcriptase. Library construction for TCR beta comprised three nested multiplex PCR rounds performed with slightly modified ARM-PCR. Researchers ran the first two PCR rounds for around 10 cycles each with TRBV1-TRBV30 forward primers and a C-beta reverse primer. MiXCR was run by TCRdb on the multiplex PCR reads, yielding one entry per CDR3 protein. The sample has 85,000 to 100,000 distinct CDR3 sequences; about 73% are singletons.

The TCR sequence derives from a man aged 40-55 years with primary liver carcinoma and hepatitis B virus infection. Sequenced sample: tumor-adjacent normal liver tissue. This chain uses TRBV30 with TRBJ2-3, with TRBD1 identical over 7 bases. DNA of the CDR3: TGTGCCTGGAGACCCCGGGGCCAGGGGGATGTCACAGATACGCAGTATTTT. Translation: CAWRPRGQGDVTDTQYF.